This TCR beta chain stems from a study of CD8 T cells in Susac syndrome. RNA, at about 0.45 to 1 ug, was reverse transcribed with random hexamers. An immunoSEQ multiplex PCR amplified TCR beta CDR3 over 54 Vbeta and 13 Jbeta. Using its own MiXCR run on the immunoSEQ multiplex PCR reads, TCRdb lists one record per CDR3 protein. This repertoire shows 120,000 to 150,000 distinct CDR3 sequences, roughly 96% found once; its top ten account for about 0.11%. The TEMRA cells underwent FACS enrichment, while the CD8+ and CD4+ T cells underwent negative isolation. The germline CDR1 and CDR2 sequences are LNHNV and YYDKDF (reference sequence). This CDR3 comprises 17 residues. With V trimmed by 4 bases and J by 0 bases, 8 bases remained unmatched.

This receptor was taken from a human donor with multiple sclerosis. The chain combines TRBV15 with TRBJ2-4; 8 bases align to TRBD1. Sequenced material: CD4+ T cells from PBMCs. CDR3 nucleotides: TGTGCCACCAGCACTAAGACAGGGGCACTAGCCAAAAACATTCAGTACTTC. Translation gives CATSTKTGALAKNIQYF.